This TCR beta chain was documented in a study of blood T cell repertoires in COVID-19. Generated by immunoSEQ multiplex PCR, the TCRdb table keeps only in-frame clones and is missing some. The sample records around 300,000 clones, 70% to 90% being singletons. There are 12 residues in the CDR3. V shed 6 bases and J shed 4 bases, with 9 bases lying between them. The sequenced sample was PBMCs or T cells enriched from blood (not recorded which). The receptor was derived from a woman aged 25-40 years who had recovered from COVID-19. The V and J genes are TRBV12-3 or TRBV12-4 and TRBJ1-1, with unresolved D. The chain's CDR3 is CASSRGSTEAFF. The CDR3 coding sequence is TGTGCCAGCAGCAGAGGTTCCACTGAAGCTTTCTTT.